The 13 T cell receptor beta chains listed next were all sequenced from one sample in a study of vaccination and CD4 T cells after COVID-19. The study sequenced cultured CD4+ T cell DNA using the Oncomine TCR Beta short-read assay. TCRdb re-called the PCR reads through MiXCR, storing one row per CDR3 protein. The table lists about 8,500 distinct CDR3 sequences, about 47% of them singletons. Noted treatment: roughly ten-day PBMC culture with coronavirus spike peptide pools or control peptides (ViraFEST assay). These receptors' targets are unknown. Input material: CD4+ T cells from blood, cultured in vitro. Receptor source: a human donor who had recovered from COVID-19.

This chain joins TRBV7-2 and TRBJ2-1; D gene ambiguous. The CDR3 runs to 14 residues. CDR1 and CDR2 from the germline V gene are SGHTA and FQGNSA. V shed 5 bases and J shed 9 bases, with 17 bases lying between them. DNA for the CDR3: TGTGCCAGCAGCCCACGACGAGTACAAAGTGAGCAGTTCTTC. Its protein product is CASSPRRVQSEQFF. Filled out from reference TRBV7-2 and TRBJ2-1, the complete variable domain reads GAGVSQSPSNKVTEKGKDVELRCDPISGHTALYWYRQSLGQGLEFLIYFQGNSAPDKSGLPSDRFSAERTGGSVSTLTIQRTQQEDSAVYLCASSPRRVQSEQFFGPGTRLTVL.

V and J are TRBV2 and TRBJ2-7; TRBD2 matches 11 bases. J gave up 6 bases and V 6 bases, and 4 bases lay outside the gene matches. Germline CDR1 SNHLY, CDR2 FYNNEI. The CDR3 runs to 13 residues. The CDR3 protein is CASRLAGEFEQYF. The DNA for the CDR3 is TGTGCCAGCAGACTAGCGGGGGAGTTCGAGCAGTACTTC.

The chain couples TRBV4-1 to TRBJ1-5, with TRBD1 identical over 7 bases. The CDR3 contains 15 residues. The junction had 14 bases not matched to a gene; V was cut back by 11 bases and J by 4 bases. The V gene's germline CDR1 is MGHRA and CDR2 YSYEKL. CDR3 coding DNA: TGCGCCGACCCAAGTGGCCAGGGGGGGAATCAGCCCCAGCATTTT. This translates into CADPSGQGGNQPQHF.

The rearrangement uses TRBV20-1 and TRBJ2-3; no reliable D call. CDR3 size: 12 residues. Between the trimmed V and J ends, which lost 0 bases and 4 bases, there was a span of 5 bases. CDR1 DFQATT and CDR2 SNEGSKA come from the germline V gene (reference sequence). CDR3 sequence: CSARDFADTQYF. CDR3 bases: TGCAGTGCTAGAGATTTCGCAGATACGCAGTATTTT.

This clonotype has more than one count but fewer than ten. CDR3 in amino acids: CATSSGQGGYGYTF. The CDR3 DNA reads TGTGCCACCAGCAGTGGACAGGGAGGCTATGGCTACACCTTC. The V and J genes are TRBV15 and TRBJ1-2; 8 bases match TRBD1. The germline gives CDR1 LNHNV, CDR2 YYDKDF (reference sequence). V dropped 3 bases and J dropped 4; count of bases not matched to a gene: 4. This CDR3 spans 14 amino acids. Full variable domain (missing parts from reference TRBV15 and TRBJ1-2): DAMVIQNPRYQVTQFGKPVTLSCSQTLNHNVMYWYQQKSSQAPKLLFHYYDKDFNNEADTPDNFQSRRPNTSFCFLDIRSPGLGDTAMYLCATSSGQGGYGYTFGSGTRLTVV.

This clonotype came up a few times. The rearrangement links TRBV20-1 to TRBJ2-1; 9 nucleotides agree with TRBD2. CDR1 DFQATT and CDR2 SNEGSKA come from the germline V gene (reference sequence). Losses at the gene ends were 6 bases for V and 4 bases for J; bases not matched to a gene: 7. The CDR3 totals 14 residues. CDR3 coding DNA: TGCAGTGCCCGTCCTAGCGGGAATTACAATGAGCAGTTCTTC. Its translation: CSARPSGNYNEQFF.

This clonotype came up a few times. V usage is TRBV4-3 and J usage is TRBJ2-1; D call uncertain. CDR1 LGHNA and CDR2 YSLEER come from the germline V gene. V shed 4 bases and J shed 6 bases, with 16 bases lying between them. This CDR3 has 15 amino acids. CDR3: CASSLEFRRLNEQFF. The CDR3 DNA reads as TGCGCCAGCAGCCTGGAGTTCCGGCGGCTCAATGAGCAGTTCTTC.

A few counts support this clonotype. V gene TRBV2 combines with J gene TRBJ1-1, with 8 positions matching TRBD1. Germline CDR1 and CDR2: SNHLY and FYNNEI. CDR3 length equals 14 residues. J lost 0 bases, V lost 10 bases, and 7 bases had no gene match. The CDR3 is CATRQGIMNTEAFF. CDR3 bases: TGTGCCACCCGACAGGGGATCATGAACACTGAAGCTTTCTTT.

The chain links TRBV6-5 to TRBJ1-1; D is uncertain. The CDR3 has 15 amino acids. The germline V gene encodes CDR1 MNHEY and CDR2 SVGAGI. Trimming shortened V by 0 bases and J by 1 base, and 9 bases separated the two germline ends. The CDR3 spells CASSYSGTSNTEAFF. CDR3 in DNA: TGTGCCAGCAGTTACTCTGGCACATCGAACACTGAAGCTTTCTTT.

The chain joins TRBV30 to TRBJ1-5; D gene ambiguous. The CDR3 contains 13 residues. CDR1 and CDR2 (germline): GTSNPN, SVGIG (reference sequence). V was trimmed by 3 bases and J by 3 bases, leaving 9 bases between them. This chain's CDR3 is CAWRDGYNQPQHF. CDR3 nucleotide sequence: TGTGCCTGGAGGGACGGATACAATCAGCCCCAGCATTTT.

This clonotype has only a few counts. This sequence joins TRBV20-1 and TRBJ1-2, with 8 nucleotides matching TRBD1. The length of the CDR3 is 15 residues. The trim removed 2 bases at V and 8 bases at J, leaving 13 bases unmatched. Per the germline V gene, CDR1 is DFQATT and CDR2 is SNEGSKA (reference sequence). The CDR3 DNA reads TGCAGTGCTAGACAGCAGGGGGCCAGGTGGGGAGGCTACACCTTC. Protein sequence: CSARQQGARWGGYTF.

This clonotype was counted a single time. The J gene is TRBJ1-2, the V gene TRBV6-1, with TRBD1 matching over 7 bases. The germline CDR1 and CDR2 sequences are MNHNS and SASEGT. Trimming removed 7 bases from V and 0 bases from J; junction bases left unmatched: 17. The CDR3 spans 18 residues. CDR3 region: CASTVPYQGGVPNYGYTF. The CDR3 coding sequence is TGTGCCAGCACCGTCCCCTACCAAGGGGGCGTCCCTAACTATGGCTACACCTTC.

This CDR3 reads CASSSPSGGAESYNEQFF. CDR3 DNA: TGTGCCAGCAGCTCGCCTAGCGGGGGGGCTGAGTCCTACAATGAGCAGTTCTTC. J is TRBJ2-1 and V is TRBV7-6; TRBD2 agrees at 12 bases. The CDR3 covers 18 residues. V gave up 4 bases and J gave up 1 base; unmatched junction bases: 8. Germline CDR1 SGHVS, CDR2 FNYEAQ.